This T cell receptor (beta chain) was recovered during a study of OX40 agonist ivuxolimab in advanced cancers. Findings and limits, study-wide: Both blood CD4+ and CD8+ T cells showed clonal growth by week 6 at 0.1 to 3.0 mg/kg.

Note on this clone: Its antigen is unknown.

Samples of blood were obtained at baseline, on cycle 4 day 1, and on cycle 7 day 1. Germline V lookup: CDR1 SGHAT, CDR2 FQNNGV. V was shortened by 5 bases and J by 2 bases, with 4 bases between the two germline ends. CDR3 length: 11 residues. Sequenced by immunoSEQ multiplex PCR; TCRdb stores in-frame clones only, minus some. The sample shows about 70,000 clones, around 90% of them seen only once. The genes are TRBV11-2 and TRBJ2-7, with unresolved D. The sample here was CD4+ or CD8+ T cells sorted from blood, taken in a trial of the OX40 agonist ivuxolimab. The receptor comes from an adult with an advanced solid tumor such as melanoma, head and neck, liver or kidney cancer. This CDR3 is CASSRPYEQYF. The CDR3 nucleotides read TGTGCCAGCAGCCGACCCTACGAGCAGTACTTC.